The TCR beta chain described here comes from a study of blood T cell repertoires in COVID-19. TCRdb's table, derived via immunoSEQ multiplex PCR, lists solely in-frame clones and lacks some. The data contain 200,000 to 250,000 clones, approximately 90% of them singletons. The CDR3 sequence is 15 residues long. V lost 5 bases and J lost 4, with 17 bases in between. Germline V gives CDR1 KGHSH, CDR2 LQKENI. This receptor was identified in a man in his thirties or forties who had recovered from COVID-19. Sequencing input: PBMCs or T cells enriched from blood (not recorded which). This rearrangement joins TRBV18 to TRBJ1-2; no clear D. The CDR3 sequence is CASSSLYEESYGYTF. CDR3 bases: TGTGCCAGCTCATCACTGTACGAAGAGAGCTATGGCTACACCTTC.